This record concerns one TCR beta chain sequence. It lacks a known antigen. Within one base of it there is no much larger clone, and no base qualities were kept. The germline V gene (reference sequence) supplies CDR1 SGHNT and CDR2 YYREEE. Reading from cysteine to phenylalanine, the CDR3 counts 16 amino acids. This entry keeps only the CDR3 DNA: 48 bases, framed from base 1. Trimming at the junction amounts to 4 bases on V and 1 base on J, and the germline ends lie 15 bases apart. This specimen comes from a study of technical replicates of blood from a few donors (dated by TCRdb to about 2017). The receptor library was made with the immunoSEQ multiplex PCR assay. TCRdb provides this immuneACCESS table in a form limited to in-frame rearrangements. Some clones are lacking; in checked studies, under half of them reflect an unresolved V gene, and why the rest are absent is not known. Recorded for this sample are 70,000 to 95,000 clones; approximately 97% of them occurred a single time. 0.18% of the sample rests with the top ten.

This sequence was found in a human donor in good health. Sequencing used T cells isolated from PBMCs. The chain is encoded by TRBV5-4 joined to TRBJ2-4, with TRBD1 tentatively as D gene (6 bases match). The CDR3 region reads CASSIKGVGAKNIQYF. The DNA is TGTGCCAGCAGCATCAAGGGGGTTGGGGCCAAAAACATTCAGTACTTC.